This T cell receptor (beta chain) was profiled in a study of blood T cell repertoires in COVID-19. The CDR3 consists of 14 residues. The ends were cut back, 0 bases at V and 3 bases at J, with 9 bases in the middle. Germline CDR1 SGHRS, CDR2 YFSETQ. As handled by the study authors: Reference gene primer amplification gave nucleated cell count estimates. Sequencing used immunoSEQ multiplex PCR; TCRdb keeps in-frame clones, though not all of them. That table furnishes V, J and clone size, whereas the DNA furnished D and trimming. The repertoire holds about 70,000 clones, with 80% to 90% as singletons. The gene calls are TRBV5-1 and TRBJ2-5; no reliable D call. The clonotype was recovered from a woman aged 55 to 70 with acute or convalescent COVID-19. Material for sequencing was peripheral blood. The CDR3: CASSLAREKETQYF. The CDR3, as DNA: TGCGCCAGCAGCTTGGCGCGTGAGAAAGAGACCCAGTACTTC.